The sample holds a few counts of the clone carrying this TCR beta chain. Its antigen is currently unknown. The sample belongs to a study of molecular identifiers for immune sequencing clone quantification. Study overall: Four of five splits of RNA from approximately 22,000 or 94,000 naive CD8 cells were sequenced in replicates.

TCRdb ran MiXCR on the PCR reads and lists one entry per CDR3 protein. The sample holds a few hundred thousand distinct CDR3 sequences, about 25% seen once. CDR1 is LNHDA, CDR2 SQIVND, per germline (reference sequence). Unmatched junction bases numbered 8, after V lost 4 bases and J lost 2 bases. This CDR3 has 15 residues. Study findings and constraints: Clones of above 20 RNA copies carried over 98% of effector molecules; in naive cells they carried under 1%.

The sample consisted of naive CD8+ T cells from blood, with Jurkat cell RNA spiked in. Subset meaning: FACS-sorted CD8+CD4-CCR7+CD45RA+ naive T cells. The V call is TRBV19, the J call TRBJ2-7; 7 bases fit TRBD1. The source is a human donor in good health. Some libraries in this study had Jurkat cell RNA spiked in. In DNA, the CDR3 is TGTGCCAGTAGTACCAGGACAGGCTTAACCTACGAGCAGTACTTC. It specifies CASSTRTGLTYEQYF. Based on the CDR3 plus reference TRBV19 and TRBJ2-7, the full variable domain is DGGITQSPKYLFRKEGQNVTLSCEQNLNHDAMYWYRQDPGQGLRLIYYSQIVNDFQKGDIAEGYSVSREKKESFPLTVTSAQKNPTAFYLCASSTRTGLTYEQYFGPGTRLTVT.